These 11 T cell receptor beta chains share one sample of origin, sequenced in a study of blood T cell repertoires in COVID-19. Profiling relied on immunoSEQ multiplex PCR, and the TCRdb table lists in-frame clones only, not all of them. This sample has 60,000 or so clones, with roughly 85% found just once. The material sequenced was peripheral blood. The receptors shown here come from a human donor in a cohort sampled during active COVID-19.

This clone showed up just a few times. The genes are TRBV5-8 and TRBJ1-1; D may be TRBD1 (6 bases). The V and J ends lost 4 bases and 10 bases respectively, with 17 bases between them. CDR1 and CDR2 from the germline V gene are SGHTS and YDEGEE. The length of the CDR3 is 13 residues. CDR3 region: CASSPGARRRAFF. Here the CDR3 DNA reads TGTGCCAGCAGCCCAGGGGCTCGACGGAGAGCTTTCTTT.

The CDR3 DNA reads as TGTGCCAGCAGCTTAGCTATGACAGGGGAAGGCTACACCTTC. Its translation is CASSLAMTGEGYTF. This chain uses TRBV7-2 with TRBJ1-2, with 8 bases matching TRBD1. V lost 0 bases to trimming and J lost 8 bases; unmatched junction nucleotides: 5. CDR1 and CDR2 from the germline V gene are SGHTA and FQGNSA. The CDR3 contains 14 residues.

This sequence joins TRBV5-6 and TRBJ2-7, with TRBD1 matching over 7 bases. V lost 4 bases, J lost 0 bases, and 7 bases stayed unmatched. This CDR3 spans 15 amino acids. From germline, CDR1 is SGHDT and CDR2 YYEEEE. Here the CDR3 DNA reads TGTGCCAGCAGCCTGACAGGGTTAGCCTCCTACGAGCAGTACTTC. Amino acids: CASSLTGLASYEQYF.

The V call is TRBV10-3, the J call TRBJ2-3, with 8 positions matching TRBD2. The CDR3 runs to 14 residues. Germline-derived CDR1 and CDR2 are ENHRY and SYGVKD. Trimming took 4 bases from V and 1 from J; bases not matched to a gene: 1. CDR3: CAISVGGGTDTQYF. Written as DNA, the CDR3 is TGTGCCATCAGTGTCGGGGGGGGCACAGATACGCAGTATTTT.

The chain combines TRBV7-9 with TRBJ1-4, with D perhaps matching TRBD1 (6 bases). This CDR3 comprises 12 residues. Trimming shortened V by 5 bases and J by 11 bases, and 12 bases separated the two germline ends. Germline CDR1 reads SEHNR; CDR2 reads FQNEAQ (reference sequence). CDR3: CASSRDNGKLFF. As DNA, the CDR3 is TGTGCCAGCAGCCGGGACAACGGGAAACTGTTTTTT.

In the case of this clone: One end of the junction fails to match germline, which may point to a read error. The J gene is TRBJ2-5, the V gene TRBV7-9; possibly TRBD2 for D (6 bases). Germline V gene sequence: CDR1 SEHNR, CDR2 FQNEAQ (reference sequence). The CDR3 sequence is 13 residues long. The CDR3 DNA reads TGTGCCAGCAGGTTAGCGGCCGCAGAGACCCAGTACTTC. As protein: CASRLAAAETQYF.

The chain uses TRBV5-4 and TRBJ2-2; D is unresolved. The germline V gene encodes CDR1 SGHNT and CDR2 YYREEE (reference sequence). V was trimmed by 4 bases and J by 3 bases, leaving 13 bases between them. The CDR3 contains 15 residues. The CDR3 here is CASSLQTADTGELFF. Written as DNA, the CDR3 is TGTGCCAGCAGCCTACAAACCGCGGACACCGGGGAGCTGTTTTTT.

This rearrangement joins TRBV12-3 or TRBV12-4 to TRBJ1-2; D call uncertain. V was shortened by 4 bases and J by 8 bases, with 14 bases between the two germline ends. The CDR3 has 13 amino acids. The CDR3 DNA reads TGTGCCAGCAGTTATGACCCTCAGCGGGGCTACACCTTC. Encoded protein: CASSYDPQRGYTF.

The chain is built from TRBV21-1 and TRBJ2-7; the D segment call TRBD2 is taken from the table without a DNA check. TRBV21-1 is recorded as a pseudogene. The CDR3 length is 11 residues. DNA of the CDR3: TGTGCCAGCAGGTCGGCCTACGAGCAGTACTTC. Protein product: CASRSAYEQYF.

Here the CDR3 DNA reads TGTGCCAGCAGCCACCCGGGGGACACTGAAGCTTTCTTT. Translating it yields CASSHPGDTEAFF. The chain joins TRBV7-9 to TRBJ1-1; maybe TRBD1 (5 bases). The V gene lost 5 bases and the J gene lost 3 bases, with 10 bases spanning the gap. Germline loops: CDR1 SEHNR, CDR2 FQNEAQ (reference sequence). The CDR3 has 13 amino acids.

The rearrangement joins TRBV28 to TRBJ2-1, with D possibly TRBD1 on 6 matching bases. The CDR3 runs to 14 residues. V was pared by 3 bases and J by 4 bases, with 10 bases between. Germline-derived CDR1 and CDR2 are MDHEN and SYDVKM. CDR3 nucleotide sequence: TGTGCCAGCAGTTTGGTGGACAGATACAATGAGCAGTTCTTC. Translated, it gives CASSLVDRYNEQFF.